Only a few counts were recorded for the clone carrying this T cell receptor beta chain. This record belongs to a study of T-cell memory formation after mild COVID-19. Amplification by 5'RACE using constant-segment primers produced TCR alpha and TCR beta cDNA libraries that carried sample barcodes and UMIs. From the 5' RACE reads, TCRdb called clonotypes with MiXCR, one entry per CDR3 protein. The table shows 400,000 to 550,000 distinct CDR3 sequences, with roughly 23% occurring only once. CDR1 is MNHEY, CDR2 SVGAGI, per germline. This CDR3 has 19 residues. The ends were cut back, 2 bases at V and 2 bases at J, with 22 bases in the middle.

The genes are TRBV6-5 and TRBJ2-1; perhaps D is TRBD1 or TRBD2 (5 bases each). Source material: PBMCs or a T cell subset sorted from them (not recorded which). This sequence originates from an adult woman who had mild COVID-19 (a few samples of this study predate the infection). Cell type and time point are not known. Written as DNA, the CDR3 is TGTGCCAGCAGTTACGAGGCAGTGGGACCCGGGGTGACCTACAATGAGCAGTTCTTC. Amino acid sequence: CASSYEAVGPGVTYNEQFF.